This TCR beta chain comes out of a study of T cells in Graves' hyperthyroidism and ophthalmopathy. Study outcomes and limitations: Using 13 V-J features, a model discriminated ophthalmopathy from stable hyperthyroidism.

In regard to this clonotype: The antigen remains undetermined.

Patients aged 18 to 65 had newly diagnosed hyperthyroidism of under 2 months' duration. The study based diagnoses on clinical symptoms, serum thyroxine and TRAb, thyroid ultrasound and orbital computed tomography. The blood sample predates any ophthalmopathy symptoms, coming from first hyperthyroidism diagnosis. The CDR3 length is 17 residues. Unmatched junction bases numbered 8, after V lost 4 bases and J lost 3 bases. Germline CDR1 is SGHKS and CDR2 is YYEKEE (reference sequence). RNA transcripts were the template for amplifying TCR beta CDR3 regions. The TCR CDR3 first-round RT-PCR relied on the HTBI primer set. One entry per CDR3 protein, called by TCRdb with MiXCR from the multiplex PCR reads. Here the sample spans 650,000 to 850,000 distinct CDR3 sequences, 18% being singletons.

Sequencing was carried out using blood. The receptor was isolated from a woman between 45 and 60 years old with Graves' hyperthyroidism that later progressed to Graves' ophthalmopathy. V is TRBV5-5 and J is TRBJ2-5, with 14 bases aligning to TRBD2. Here the CDR3 reads CASSQRTSGGTEETQYF. The CDR3 DNA reads as TGTGCCAGCAGCCAACGGACTAGCGGGGGGACCGAAGAGACCCAGTACTTC.